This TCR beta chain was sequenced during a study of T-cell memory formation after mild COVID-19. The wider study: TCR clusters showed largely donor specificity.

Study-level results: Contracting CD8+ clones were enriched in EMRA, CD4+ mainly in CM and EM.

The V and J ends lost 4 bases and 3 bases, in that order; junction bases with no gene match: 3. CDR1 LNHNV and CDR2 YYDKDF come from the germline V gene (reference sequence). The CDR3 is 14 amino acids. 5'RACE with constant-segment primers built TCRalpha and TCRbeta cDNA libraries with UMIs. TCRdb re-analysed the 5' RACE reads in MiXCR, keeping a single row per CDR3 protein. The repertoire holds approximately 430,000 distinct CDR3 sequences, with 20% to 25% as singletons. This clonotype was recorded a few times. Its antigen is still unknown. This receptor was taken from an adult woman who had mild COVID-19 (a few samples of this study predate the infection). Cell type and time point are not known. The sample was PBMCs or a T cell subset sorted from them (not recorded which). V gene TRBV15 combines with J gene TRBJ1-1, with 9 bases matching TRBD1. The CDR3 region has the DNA TGTGCCACCAGCATAACAGGGGGCGACACTGAAGCTTTCTTT. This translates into CATSITGGDTEAFF.